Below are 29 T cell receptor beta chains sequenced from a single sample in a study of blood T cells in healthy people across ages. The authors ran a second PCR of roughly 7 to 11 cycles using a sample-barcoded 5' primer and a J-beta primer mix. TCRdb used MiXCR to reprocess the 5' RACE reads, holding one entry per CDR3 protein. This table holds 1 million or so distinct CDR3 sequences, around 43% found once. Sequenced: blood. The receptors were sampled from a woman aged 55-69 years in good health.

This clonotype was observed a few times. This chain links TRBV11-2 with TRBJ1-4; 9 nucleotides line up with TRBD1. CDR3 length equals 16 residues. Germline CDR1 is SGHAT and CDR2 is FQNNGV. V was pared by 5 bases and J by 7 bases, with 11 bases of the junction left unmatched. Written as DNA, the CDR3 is TGTGCCAGCAGCCACGATGACAGGGGGAGGGGTGAAAAACTGTTTTTT. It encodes CASSHDDRGRGEKLFF.

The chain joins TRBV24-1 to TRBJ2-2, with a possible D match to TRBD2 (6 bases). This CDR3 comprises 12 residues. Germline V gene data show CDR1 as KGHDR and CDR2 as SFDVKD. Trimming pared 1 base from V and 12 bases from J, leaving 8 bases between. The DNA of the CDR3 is TGTGCCACCAGTGATTTTGGGGGGAAGCTGTTTTTT. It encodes CATSDFGGKLFF.

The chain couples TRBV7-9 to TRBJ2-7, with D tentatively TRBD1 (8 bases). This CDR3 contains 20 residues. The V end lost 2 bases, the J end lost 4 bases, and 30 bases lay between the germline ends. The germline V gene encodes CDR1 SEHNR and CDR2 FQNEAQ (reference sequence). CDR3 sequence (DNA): TGTGCCAGCAGCTTATACGGCCCTCCCCCACAGGGGGGGTTTGGGTACGAGCAGTACTTC. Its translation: CASSLYGPPPQGGFGYEQYF.

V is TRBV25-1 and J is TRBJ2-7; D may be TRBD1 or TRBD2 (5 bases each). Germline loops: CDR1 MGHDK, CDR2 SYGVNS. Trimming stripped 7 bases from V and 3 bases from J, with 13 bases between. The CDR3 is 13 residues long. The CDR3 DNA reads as TGTGCCAGCACCCGGGACGGATACTACGAGCAGTACTTC. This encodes CASTRDGYYEQYF.

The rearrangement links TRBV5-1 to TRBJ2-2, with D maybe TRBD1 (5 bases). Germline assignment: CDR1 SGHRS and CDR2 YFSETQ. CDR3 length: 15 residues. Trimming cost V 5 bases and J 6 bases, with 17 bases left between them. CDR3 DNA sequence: TGCGCCAGCAGACTTTCACATCAGGGTCCCGGGGAGCTGTTTTTT. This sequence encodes CASRLSHQGPGELFF.

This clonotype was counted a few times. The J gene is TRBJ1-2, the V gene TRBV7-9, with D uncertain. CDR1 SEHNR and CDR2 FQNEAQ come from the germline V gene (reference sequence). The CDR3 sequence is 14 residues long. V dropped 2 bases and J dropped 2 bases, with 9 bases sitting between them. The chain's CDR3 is CASSLIGGNYGYTF. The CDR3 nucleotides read TGTGCCAGCAGCTTAATTGGAGGAAACTATGGCTACACCTTC.

CDR3 residues: CASSGTSGAVGANVLTF. The CDR3 bases are TGTGCCAGCAGTGGGACTAGCGGGGCCGTAGGGGCCAACGTCCTGACTTTC. The rearrangement uses TRBV25-1 and TRBJ2-6; TRBD2 matches 12 bases. The CDR3 consists of 17 residues. The V gene end was trimmed by 4 bases and the J gene end by 4 bases; junction bases not matched to a gene: 5. CDR1 is MGHDK, CDR2 SYGVNS, per germline.

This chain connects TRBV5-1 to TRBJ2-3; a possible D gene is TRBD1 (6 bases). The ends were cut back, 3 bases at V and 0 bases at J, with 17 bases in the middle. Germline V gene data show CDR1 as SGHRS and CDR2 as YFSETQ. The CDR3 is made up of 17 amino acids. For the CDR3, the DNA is TGCGCCAGCAGCTGGGGGACACGCACAACTAGCACAGATACGCAGTATTTT. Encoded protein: CASSWGTRTTSTDTQYF. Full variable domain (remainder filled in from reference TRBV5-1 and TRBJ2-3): KAGVTQTPRYLIKTRGQQVTLSCSPISGHRSVSWYQQTPGQGLQFLFEYFSETQRNKGNFPGRFSGRQFSNSRSEMNVSTLELGDSALYLCASSWGTRTTSTDTQYFGPGTRLTVL.

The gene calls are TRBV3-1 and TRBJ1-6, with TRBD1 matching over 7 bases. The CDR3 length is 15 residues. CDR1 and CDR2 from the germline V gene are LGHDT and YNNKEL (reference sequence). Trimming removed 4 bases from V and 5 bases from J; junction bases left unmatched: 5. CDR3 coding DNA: TGTGCCAGCAGCCCCGGGACAGTTAATAATTCACCCCTCCACTTT. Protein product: CASSPGTVNNSPLHF. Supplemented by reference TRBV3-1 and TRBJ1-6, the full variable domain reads DTAVSQTPKYLVTQMGNDKSIKCEQNLGHDTMYWYKQDSKKFLKIMFSYNNKELIINETVPNRFSPKSPDKAHLNLHINSLELGDSAVYFCASSPGTVNNSPLHFGNGTRLTVT.

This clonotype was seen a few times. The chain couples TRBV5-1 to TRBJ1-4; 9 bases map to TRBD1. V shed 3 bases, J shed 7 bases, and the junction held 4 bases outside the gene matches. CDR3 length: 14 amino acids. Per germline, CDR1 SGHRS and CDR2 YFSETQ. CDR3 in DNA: TGCGCCAGCAGCTCCGGACAGGGGATTGAAAAACTGTTTTTT. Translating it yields CASSSGQGIEKLFF.

Here the CDR3 reads CASSYLRRDTQYF. The DNA of the CDR3 is TGTGCCAGCAGTTACCTGCGGAGAGATACGCAGTATTTT. This chain uses TRBV6-5 with TRBJ2-3; no definite D call. The CDR3 contains 13 residues. The ends were cut back, 2 bases at V and 5 bases at J, with 8 bases in the middle. The V gene's germline CDR1 is MNHEY and CDR2 SVGAGI.

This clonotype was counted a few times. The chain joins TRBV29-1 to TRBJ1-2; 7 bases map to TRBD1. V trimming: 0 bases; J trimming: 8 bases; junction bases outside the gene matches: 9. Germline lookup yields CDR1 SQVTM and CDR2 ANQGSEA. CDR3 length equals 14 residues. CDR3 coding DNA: TGCAGCGTTGAAGATACGACAGGGCTGTCGGGCTACACCTTC. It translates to CSVEDTTGLSGYTF.

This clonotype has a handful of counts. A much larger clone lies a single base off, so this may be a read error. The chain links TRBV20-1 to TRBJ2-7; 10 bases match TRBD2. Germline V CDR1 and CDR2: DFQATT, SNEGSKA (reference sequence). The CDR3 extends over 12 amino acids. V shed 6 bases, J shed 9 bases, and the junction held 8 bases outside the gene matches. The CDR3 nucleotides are TGCAGTGCAAGTAGCGGGAGGTTGGGGCAGTACTTC. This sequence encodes CSASSGRLGQYF.

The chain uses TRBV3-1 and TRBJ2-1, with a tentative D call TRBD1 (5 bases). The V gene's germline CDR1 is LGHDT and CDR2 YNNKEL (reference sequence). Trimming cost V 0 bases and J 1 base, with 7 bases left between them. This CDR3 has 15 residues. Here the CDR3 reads CASSQEGASYNEQFF. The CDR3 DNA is TGTGCCAGCAGCCAAGAAGGGGCTTCCTACAATGAGCAGTTCTTC.

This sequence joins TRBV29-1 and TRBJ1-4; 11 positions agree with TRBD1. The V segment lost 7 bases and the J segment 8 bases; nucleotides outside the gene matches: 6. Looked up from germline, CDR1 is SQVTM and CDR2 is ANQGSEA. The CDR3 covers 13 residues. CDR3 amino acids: CSGKDRGREKLFF. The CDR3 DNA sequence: TGCAGCGGGAAGGACAGGGGGCGAGAAAAACTGTTTTTT.

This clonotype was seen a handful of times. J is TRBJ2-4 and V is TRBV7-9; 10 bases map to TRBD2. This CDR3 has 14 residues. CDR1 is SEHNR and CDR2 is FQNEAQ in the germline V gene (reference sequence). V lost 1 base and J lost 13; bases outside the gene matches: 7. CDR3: CASSLGRLAGEQYF. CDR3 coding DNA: TGTGCCAGCAGCTTAGGCCGACTAGCGGGTGAGCAGTACTTC.

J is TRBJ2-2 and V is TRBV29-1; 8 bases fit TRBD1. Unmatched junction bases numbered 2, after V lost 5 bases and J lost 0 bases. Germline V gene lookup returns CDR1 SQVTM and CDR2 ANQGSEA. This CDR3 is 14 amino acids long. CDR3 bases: TGCAGCGTTTGGGGACAGGCGAACACCGGGGAGCTGTTTTTT. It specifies CSVWGQANTGELFF.

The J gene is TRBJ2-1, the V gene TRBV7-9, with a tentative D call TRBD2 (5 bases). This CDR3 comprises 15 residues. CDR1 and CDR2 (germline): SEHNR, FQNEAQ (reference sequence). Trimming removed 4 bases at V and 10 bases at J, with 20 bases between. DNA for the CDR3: TGTGCCAGCAGCTCAGTTGCTAGCTCCTCCTACGAGCAGTTCTTC. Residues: CASSSVASSSYEQFF.

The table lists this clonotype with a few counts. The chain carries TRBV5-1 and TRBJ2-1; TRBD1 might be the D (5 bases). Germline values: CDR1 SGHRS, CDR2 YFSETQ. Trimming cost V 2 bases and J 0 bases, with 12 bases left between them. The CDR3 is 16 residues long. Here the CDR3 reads CASSFLQGSSYNEQFF. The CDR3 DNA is TGCGCCAGCAGCTTTCTGCAGGGCAGCTCCTACAATGAGCAGTTCTTC.

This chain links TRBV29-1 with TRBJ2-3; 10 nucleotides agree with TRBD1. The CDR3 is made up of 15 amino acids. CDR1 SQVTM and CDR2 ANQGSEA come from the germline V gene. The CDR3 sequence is CTPRTGTGETDTQYF. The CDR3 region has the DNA TGCACGCCTCGCACCGGGACAGGGGAAACAGATACGCAGTATTTT.

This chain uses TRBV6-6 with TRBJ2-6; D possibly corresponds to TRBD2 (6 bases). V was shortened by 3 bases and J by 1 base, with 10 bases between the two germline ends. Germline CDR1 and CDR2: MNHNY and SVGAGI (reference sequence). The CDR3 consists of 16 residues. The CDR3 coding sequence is TGTGCCAGCAGTTATGTCAGCGGGTCTGGGGCCAACGTCCTGACTTTC. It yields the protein CASSYVSGSGANVLTF.

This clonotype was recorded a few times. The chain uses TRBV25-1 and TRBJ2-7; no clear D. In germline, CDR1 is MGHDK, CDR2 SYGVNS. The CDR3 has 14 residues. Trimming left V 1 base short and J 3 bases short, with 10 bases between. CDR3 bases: TGTGCCAGCAGTGAATCGGTCCGAGGCTACGAGCAGTACTTC. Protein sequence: CASSESVRGYEQYF.

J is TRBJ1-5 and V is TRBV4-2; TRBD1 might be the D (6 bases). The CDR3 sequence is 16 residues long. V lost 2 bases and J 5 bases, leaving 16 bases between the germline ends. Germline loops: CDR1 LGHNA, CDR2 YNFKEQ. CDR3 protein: CASSQTTGKEDQPQHF. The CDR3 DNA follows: TGTGCCAGCAGCCAAACCACAGGGAAGGAGGATCAGCCCCAGCATTTT.

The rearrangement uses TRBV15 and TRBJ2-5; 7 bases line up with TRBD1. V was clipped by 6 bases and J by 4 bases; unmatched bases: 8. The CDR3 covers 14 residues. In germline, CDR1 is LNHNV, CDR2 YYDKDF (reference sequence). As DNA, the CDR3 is TGTGCCACCAGAACAACAGGGGCAGGAGAGACCCAGTACTTC. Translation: CATRTTGAGETQYF.

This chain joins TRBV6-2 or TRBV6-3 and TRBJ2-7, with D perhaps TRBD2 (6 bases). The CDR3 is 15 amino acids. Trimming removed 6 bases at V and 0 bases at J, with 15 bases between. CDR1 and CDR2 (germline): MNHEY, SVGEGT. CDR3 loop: CASSRGTSYSYEQYF. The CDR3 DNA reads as TGTGCCAGCAGCCGAGGGACTTCCTACTCCTACGAGCAGTACTTC.

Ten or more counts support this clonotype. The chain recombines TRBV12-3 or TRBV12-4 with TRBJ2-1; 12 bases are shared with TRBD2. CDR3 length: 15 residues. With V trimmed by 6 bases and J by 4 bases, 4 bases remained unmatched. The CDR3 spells CASSPLAGGYNEQFF. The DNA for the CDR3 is TGTGCCAGCAGCCCCCTAGCGGGAGGGTACAATGAGCAGTTCTTC.

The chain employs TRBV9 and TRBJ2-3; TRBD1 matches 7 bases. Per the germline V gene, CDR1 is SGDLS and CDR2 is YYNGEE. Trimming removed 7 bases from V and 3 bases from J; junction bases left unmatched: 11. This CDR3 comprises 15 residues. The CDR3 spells CASGSWGQWTDTQYF. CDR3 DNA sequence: TGTGCCAGCGGCTCTTGGGGACAGTGGACAGATACGCAGTATTTT.

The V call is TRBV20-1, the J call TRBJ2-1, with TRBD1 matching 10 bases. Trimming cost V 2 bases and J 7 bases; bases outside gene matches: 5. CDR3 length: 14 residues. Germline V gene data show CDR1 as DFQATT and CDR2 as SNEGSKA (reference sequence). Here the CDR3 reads CSARWTGGPNEQFF. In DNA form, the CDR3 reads TGCAGTGCTAGATGGACAGGGGGACCAAATGAGCAGTTCTTC.

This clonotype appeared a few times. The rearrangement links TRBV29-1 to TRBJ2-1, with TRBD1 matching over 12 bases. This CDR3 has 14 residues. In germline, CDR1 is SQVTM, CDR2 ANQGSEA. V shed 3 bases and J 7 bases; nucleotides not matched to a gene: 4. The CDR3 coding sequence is TGCAGCGTTGAGGGACAGGGGGCTCGGAATGAGCAGTTCTTC. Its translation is CSVEGQGARNEQFF.